Here is one T cell receptor (beta chain) with its context. This sample was included in a study of T cell responses to AZD1222 COVID-19 vaccine. Profiled with immunoSEQ multiplex PCR; TCRdb holds only in-frame clones, not every one. Of about 77,000 clones detected, roughly nine tenths appear once; the ten largest clones hold approximately 5%. V lost 0 bases, J lost 0 bases, and 12 bases lay in between. This CDR3 spans 17 amino acids. Germline V CDR1 and CDR2: LGHNT, FRNRAP. V and J are TRBV12-5 and TRBJ1-5; D uncertain. The source was peripheral blood, collected 28 days after the second AZD1222 dose. The receptor was isolated from an adult who received the AZD1222 COVID-19 vaccine. The CDR3 loop is CASGLVGIPDSNQPQHF. CDR3 in DNA: TGTGCTAGTGGTTTGGTGGGGATTCCAGATAGCAATCAGCCCCAGCATTTT.